Shown below are 6 T cell receptor beta chains from a single sample sequenced in a study of patients and donors after allogeneic stem cell transplantation. A single record per CDR3 protein comes from TCRdb applying MiXCR to the RT-PCR reads. The sample shows about a million distinct CDR3 sequences, around 17% of them seen only once. The material sequenced was blood, either unsorted or a sorted T cell fraction (not recorded which). These receptor sequences come from a human donor who was either an allogeneic HSCT recipient or a stem cell or donor lymphocyte infusion donor (not recorded which). It is not recorded whose cells these are; they may come from a transplant donor.

The chain carries TRBV13 and TRBJ1-6, with D uncertain. Germline-derived CDR1 and CDR2 are PRHDT and FYEKMQ (reference sequence). This CDR3 comprises 15 residues. V shed 6 bases and J shed 0 bases, with 9 bases lying between them. CDR3 in amino acids: CASRLVSSYNSPLHF. Written as DNA, the CDR3 is TGTGCCAGCAGATTGGTCAGCTCCTATAATTCACCCCTCCACTTT.

The chain has TRBV10-3 and TRBJ1-1; D unclear. V gave up 1 base and J gave up 1 base, with 10 bases separating them. The V gene's germline CDR1 is ENHRY and CDR2 SYGVKD. The CDR3 consists of 15 residues. CDR3 amino acids: CAISELGPRNTEAFF. Written as DNA, the CDR3 is TGTGCCATCAGTGAGTTGGGCCCTAGGAACACTGAAGCTTTCTTT.

The table lists this clonotype with a few counts. The rearrangement links TRBV12-3 or TRBV12-4 to TRBJ2-1; D tentatively reads TRBD1 or TRBD2 (5 bases each). Trimming stripped 5 bases from V and 4 bases from J, with 24 bases between. This CDR3 contains 18 residues. The CDR3 protein is CASSQSTGPGHLYNEQFF. The DNA of the CDR3 is TGTGCCAGCAGTCAAAGCACCGGACCGGGGCATCTTTACAATGAGCAGTTCTTC.

The CDR3 DNA follows: TGTGCCAGCAGCTTCAGGGGGACTAGCTTCAATGAGCAGTTCTTC. Amino acids: CASSFRGTSFNEQFF. The rearrangement links TRBV7-3 to TRBJ2-1; 9 bases align to TRBD2. V dropped 3 bases and J dropped 6; count of bases not matched to a gene: 6. CDR1 is SGHTA, CDR2 FQGTGA, per germline. This CDR3 contains 15 residues.

This chain links TRBV6-1 with TRBJ2-3; tentative D call: TRBD2 (6 bases). CDR1 MNHNS and CDR2 SASEGT come from the germline V gene. V was cut by 6 bases and J by 5 bases, with 15 bases left in between. The CDR3 extends over 14 amino acids. CDR3 DNA sequence: TGTGCCAGCAGACAAGGGACTGCCGGAGATACGCAGTATTTT. Residues: CASRQGTAGDTQYF.

The V gene is TRBV5-1, the J gene TRBJ1-3; 7 positions agree with TRBD1. This CDR3 spans 13 amino acids. V dropped 4 bases and J dropped 10; count of bases not matched to a gene: 8. Per germline, CDR1 SGHRS and CDR2 YFSETQ. The CDR3, as DNA: TGCGCCAGCAGCGGGGACAGAAGCCAGACCATATATTTT. As protein: CASSGDRSQTIYF.